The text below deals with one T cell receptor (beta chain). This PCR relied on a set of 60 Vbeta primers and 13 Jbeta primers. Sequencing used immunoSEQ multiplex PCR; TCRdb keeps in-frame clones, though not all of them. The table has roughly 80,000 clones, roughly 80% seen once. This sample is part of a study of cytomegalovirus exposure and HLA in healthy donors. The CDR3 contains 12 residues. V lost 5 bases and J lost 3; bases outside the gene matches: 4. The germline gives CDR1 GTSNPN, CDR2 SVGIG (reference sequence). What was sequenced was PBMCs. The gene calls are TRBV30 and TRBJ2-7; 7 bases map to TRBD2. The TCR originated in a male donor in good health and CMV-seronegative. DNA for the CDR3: TGTGCCTGGGGGGAGGGGTTCTACGAGCAGTACTTC. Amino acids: CAWGEGFYEQYF. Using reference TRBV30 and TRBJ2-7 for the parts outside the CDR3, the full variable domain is SQTIHQWPATLVQPVGSPLSLECTVEGTSNPNLYWYRQAAGRGLQLLFYSVGIGQISSEVPQNLSASRPQDRQFILSSKKLLLSDSGFYLCAWGEGFYEQYFGPGTRLTVT.